Presented here are 17 T cell receptor beta chains from one specimen sequenced in a study of CD8+ T cells in alopecia areata. RNA was extracted and reverse transcribed into cDNA as the sequencing template. Profiling relied on immunoSEQ multiplex PCR, and the TCRdb table lists in-frame clones only, not all of them. The table shows approximately 150,000 clones, with around 87% occurring only once. Indicated treatment: oral pan-JAK inhibitor, 5-10 mg twice daily. The sample here was CD8+ T cells sorted from blood, taken at week 4, from a patient treated with tofacitinib. The source is a human donor with alopecia areata.

This clone came up once. This sequence joins TRBV5-4 and TRBJ2-7; D might be TRBD1 (6 bases). The V gene's germline CDR1 is SGHNT and CDR2 YYREEE (reference sequence). The ends were cut back, 6 bases at V and 0 bases at J, with 13 bases in the middle. The CDR3 is 14 residues long. CDR3 region: CASTGQTDSYEQYF. CDR3 nucleotide sequence: TGTGCCAGCACCGGACAGACTGACTCCTACGAGCAGTACTTC.

This sequence joins TRBV5-5 and TRBJ2-3; D perhaps matches TRBD2 (6 bases). V was clipped by 6 bases and J by 2 bases, with 10 bases between them. The germline V gene encodes CDR1 SGHKS and CDR2 YYEKEE (reference sequence). The CDR3 has 13 residues. CDR3 nucleotides: TGTGCCAGCAATGGAGGGAACACAGATACGCAGTATTTT. Translated, it gives CASNGGNTDTQYF.

The rearrangement uses TRBV6-5 and TRBJ1-1; perhaps TRBD1 as D (5 bases). V lost 4 bases to trimming and J lost 6 bases, with 21 bases between them. This CDR3 region has 16 residues. The germline V gene has CDR1 MNHEY and CDR2 SVGAGI. The CDR3 nucleotides are TGTGCCAGCAGTTCCCCTCGTGGGGGGTATAACCCTGAAGCTTTCTTT. Amino acid sequence: CASSSPRGGYNPEAFF.

The chain couples TRBV2 to TRBJ2-4; D may be TRBD1 (5 bases). There are 15 residues in the CDR3. Germline V CDR1 and CDR2: SNHLY, FYNNEI. The V gene lost 7 bases and the J gene lost 0 bases, with 13 bases spanning the gap. This chain's CDR3 is CASTPFDRAKNIQYF. The CDR3 DNA sequence: TGTGCCAGCACCCCTTTCGACAGAGCCAAAAACATTCAGTACTTC. Full variable domain (missing parts from reference TRBV2 and TRBJ2-4): EPEVTQTPSHQVTQMGQEVILRCVPISNHLYFYWYRQILGQKVEFLVSFYNNEISEKSEIFDDQFSVERPDGSNFTLKIRSTKLEDSAMYFCASTPFDRAKNIQYFGAGTRLSVL.

This chain uses TRBV5-4 with TRBJ1-1, with 8 bases lining up with TRBD1. This CDR3 comprises 18 residues. Germline V gene sequence: CDR1 SGHNT, CDR2 YYREEE (reference sequence). V gave up 4 bases and J gave up 1 base; unmatched junction bases: 15. The CDR3 nucleotides read TGTGCCAGCAGCCCCGTACCGGGACAGGATATCTCGAACACTGAAGCTTTCTTT. Translating it yields CASSPVPGQDISNTEAFF.

In DNA, the CDR3 is TGTGCCAGCAGTTACCGGGACAGGGTGGAAGAGACCCAGTACTTC. Residues: CASSYRDRVEETQYF. The gene calls are TRBV6-6 and TRBJ2-5, with TRBD1 matching 9 bases. J lost 3 bases, V lost 2 bases, and 4 bases had no gene match. CDR3 length equals 15 residues. The germline CDR1 and CDR2 sequences are MNHNY and SVGAGI (reference sequence).

The table lists this clone with a few counts. V gene TRBV7-9 combines with J gene TRBJ2-7, with a tentative D call TRBD2 (6 bases). The CDR3 runs 18 residues. V lost 0 bases and J lost 2, with 20 bases in between. Germline loops: CDR1 SEHNR, CDR2 FQNEAQ (reference sequence). The CDR3 reads CASSLARASGPSAYEQYF. The CDR3 DNA is TGTGCCAGCAGCTTAGCGCGGGCCAGCGGGCCAAGCGCCTACGAGCAGTACTTC.

This rearrangement joins TRBV4-1 to TRBJ2-1; 15 bases align to TRBD2. Trimming cost V 4 bases and J 1 base; bases outside gene matches: 5. Looked up from germline, CDR1 is MGHRA and CDR2 is YSYEKL. The CDR3 consists of 18 residues. This CDR3 is CASSPGLAGGPSYNEQFF. The CDR3 bases are TGCGCCAGCAGCCCCGGACTAGCGGGAGGGCCGTCCTACAATGAGCAGTTCTTC.

The CDR3 loop is CASSYSTETQYF. Here the CDR3 DNA reads TGTGCCAGCAGTTACTCGACCGAGACCCAGTACTTC. V gene TRBV6-5 combines with J gene TRBJ2-5; D gene unclear. The germline CDR1 and CDR2 sequences are MNHEY and SVGAGI. The length of the CDR3 is 12 residues. V lost 0 bases, J lost 5 bases, and 4 bases lay in between.

This sequence joins TRBV4-2 and TRBJ1-5, with 7 bases that match TRBD1. Germline trimming cut 0 bases from V and 0 bases from J; bases unmatched to any gene: 5. Germline V gives CDR1 LGHNA, CDR2 YNFKEQ. The CDR3 loop spans 17 amino acids. CDR3 in amino acids: CASSQDGQDYSNQPQHF. The CDR3 DNA sequence: TGTGCCAGCAGCCAAGACGGACAGGACTATAGCAATCAGCCCCAGCATTTT.

The chain carries TRBV12-1 and TRBJ2-5; TRBD1 reflects the table's D call only, with no check against the DNA. TRBV12-1 is labeled a pseudogene. This CDR3 spans 19 amino acids. CDR3 DNA: TGTGCCAGCAGCTTTTCGTTGTGGAGTGAAGGCAAGGGGCAAGAGACCCAGTACTTC. This codes for CASSFSLWSEGKGQETQYF.

The chain carries TRBV14 and TRBJ2-3; D possibly corresponds to TRBD1 (5 bases). Germline V gene lookup returns CDR1 SGHDN and CDR2 FVKESK. This CDR3 contains 14 residues. The V and J ends lost 3 bases and 0 bases respectively, with 7 bases between them. The CDR3 here is CASSQTDSTDTQYF. DNA of the CDR3: TGTGCCAGCAGCCAGACAGATAGCACAGATACGCAGTATTTT.

The table lists this clone with a few counts. The chain employs TRBV7-9 and TRBJ2-7; the D gene could be TRBD1 or TRBD2 (5 bases each). Trimming stripped 5 bases from V and 3 bases from J, with 8 bases between. The CDR3 consists of 12 residues. From germline, CDR1 is SEHNR and CDR2 FQNEAQ (reference sequence). The CDR3 DNA reads TGTGCCAGCAGCCCTGGGGGCTACGAGCAGTACTTC. Translating it yields CASSPGGYEQYF.

The chain has TRBV4-1 and TRBJ2-5, with D perhaps matching TRBD1 or TRBD2 (5 bases each). The DNA end is a closer match to TRBJ2-7, so the J assignment may be wrong. This CDR3 region has 15 residues. Germline loops: CDR1 MGHRA, CDR2 YSYEKL. The CDR3 here is CASSHQADGGYEQYF. The CDR3 region has the DNA TGCGCCAGCAGCCACCAGGCTGATGGGGGCTACGAGCAGTACTTC.

The chain links TRBV2 to TRBJ2-1; TRBD1 might be the D (5 bases). CDR1 SNHLY and CDR2 FYNNEI come from the germline V gene. The CDR3 is 11 residues long. Deletions cut 10 bases from V and 5 bases from J, with 9 bases between. The CDR3 sequence is CANIQDNEQFF. The CDR3 DNA reads as TGTGCCAATATACAGGACAATGAGCAGTTCTTC. Together with reference TRBV2 and TRBJ2-1, the CDR3 gives the full variable domain: EPEVTQTPSHQVTQMGQEVILRCVPISNHLYFYWYRQILGQKVEFLVSFYNNEISEKSEIFDDQFSVERPDGSNFTLKIRSTKLEDSAMYFCANIQDNEQFFGPGTRLTVL.

The chain uses TRBV7-9 and TRBJ1-2; possible D gene TRBD1, 5 bases. The V end lost 2 bases, the J end lost 8 bases, and 18 bases lay between the germline ends. The CDR3 covers 15 residues. The germline V gene has CDR1 SEHNR and CDR2 FQNEAQ (reference sequence). The CDR3 sequence: CASSLSGGVVHGYTF. The CDR3 nucleotides read TGTGCCAGCAGCTTATCCGGGGGGGTCGTCCACGGCTACACCTTC.

The genes are TRBV9 and TRBJ2-1; a possible D gene is TRBD1 (5 bases). The germline CDR1 and CDR2 sequences are SGDLS and YYNGEE. The CDR3 runs 13 residues. With 0 bases removed from V and 8 bases from J, the gap between germline ends came to 9 bases. CDR3: CASSVEGLDEQFF. The CDR3 DNA reads as TGTGCCAGCAGCGTAGAGGGGTTGGATGAGCAGTTCTTC.